The clone carrying this T cell receptor beta chain has more than one count but fewer than ten. Its antigen is unknown. This record comes from a study of spatial heterogeneity in lung cancer. Whole-study results and caveats: Expanded intratumoral alpha and beta TCR counts tracked tumor mutation counts.

In the library, each TCR cDNA molecule bore its own unique molecular identifier. From the 5' RACE reads, TCRdb called clonotypes with MiXCR, one entry per CDR3 protein. The sample lists about 2,700 distinct CDR3 sequences, roughly 15% occurring once. Described time point: sample taken at primary tumor resection. The donor group consisted of approximately 77 patients who had untreated, early-stage non-small cell lung cancer. Sequencing was performed on whole RNA extracted from tumor and nontumor lung tissue, or from frozen PBMC, and the material was left unsorted. Germline V CDR1 and CDR2: MNHEY, SVGAGI. Trimming removed 5 bases at V and 4 bases at J, with 16 bases between. The CDR3 contains 15 residues.

The specimen comprised lung tumor tissue, sampled at surgery. The rearrangement links TRBV6-5 to TRBJ2-3; D is tentatively TRBD1 or TRBD2 (5 bases each). The sequence came from a male donor with early-stage non-small cell lung cancer. CDR3 nucleotide sequence: TGTGCCAGCAGTGGGACGACAAAGGACCCAGATACGCAGTATTTT. Its translation is CASSGTTKDPDTQYF.